The next 14 T cell receptor beta chains were all read from a single sample in a study of T cells in Graves' hyperthyroidism and ophthalmopathy. From RNA transcripts, TCR beta CDR3 regions were amplified. An initial round of RT-PCR targeting the TCR CDR3 relied on the HTBI primer set. TCRdb fed the multiplex PCR reads into MiXCR, producing one record per CDR3 protein. The table shows 650,000 to 750,000 distinct CDR3 sequences, with around 15% occurring only once. The specimen sequenced was blood. The receptors were sampled from a woman aged 18-30 years with Graves' hyperthyroidism.

This clonotype was observed a handful of times. The rearrangement uses TRBV6-2 or TRBV6-3 and TRBJ2-1, with TRBD2 matching 9 bases. V dropped 3 bases and J dropped 1; count of bases not matched to a gene: 16. This CDR3 has 20 amino acids. Germline values: CDR1 MNHEY, CDR2 SVGEGT. The chain's CDR3 is CASSYRAGGNLAGSYNEQFF. CDR3 coding DNA: TGTGCCAGCAGTTATCGGGCGGGGGGTAATCTAGCGGGGTCCTACAATGAGCAGTTCTTC.

This clonotype was seen more than once but under ten times. The chain carries TRBV20-1 and TRBJ2-1; 7 nucleotides agree with TRBD2. V was pared by 0 bases and J by 4 bases, with 9 bases of the junction left unmatched. The CDR3 runs to 16 residues. CDR1 DFQATT and CDR2 SNEGSKA come from the germline V gene (reference sequence). CDR3 region: CSARDLAASGYNEQFF. The CDR3 region has the DNA TGCAGTGCTAGAGATCTGGCCGCTAGCGGTTACAATGAGCAGTTCTTC.

This clonotype was counted ten times or more. V and J are TRBV3-1 and TRBJ2-5, with D possibly TRBD2 on 5 matching bases. Trimming took off 0 bases at V and 7 bases at J, with 24 bases between the two ends. This CDR3 has 18 residues. Per germline, CDR1 LGHDT and CDR2 YNNKEL (reference sequence). The DNA of the CDR3 is TGTGCCAGCAGCCAAGAGGTGCCCGGGATCTCGAGATGGGGGACCCAGTACTTC. Its translation is CASSQEVPGISRWGTQYF.

The gene calls are TRBV27 and TRBJ1-4; 10 nucleotides agree with TRBD1. The junction had 14 bases not matched to a gene; V was cut back by 5 bases and J by 11 bases. The CDR3 extends over 16 amino acids. CDR1 and CDR2 (germline): MNHEY, SMNVEV (reference sequence). This chain's CDR3 is CASSRLGGDRGGKLFF. CDR3 coding DNA: TGTGCCAGCAGTCGCCTGGGAGGGGACAGGGGTGGGAAACTGTTTTTT.

In regard to this clonotype: A much larger clone lies one base from this, so it may be a read error. The chain uses TRBV2 and TRBJ2-1; tentative D call: TRBD2 (7 bases). This CDR3 comprises 14 residues. The germline V gene encodes CDR1 SNHLY and CDR2 FYNNEI. The CDR3 DNA reads TGTGCCAGCTCTAGGGAGGGGGGCATGAATGAGCGGTTCTTC. As protein: CASSREGGMNERFF.

This clonotype has at least ten counts. This chain uses TRBV13 with TRBJ2-7, with D tentatively TRBD1 (6 bases). The length of the CDR3 is 15 residues. CDR1 and CDR2 from the germline V gene are PRHDT and FYEKMQ (reference sequence). Trimming cost V 7 bases and J 3 bases, with 19 bases left between them. CDR3 bases: TGTGCCAGCACCCTAGGTGGGGGCAGCGGCTACGAGCAGTACTTC. Translation: CASTLGGGSGYEQYF.

This clonotype showed up many times. J is TRBJ2-3 and V is TRBV2; D unclear. This CDR3 is 12 amino acids long. The ends were cut back, 8 bases at V and 5 bases at J, with 11 bases in the middle. Germline assignment: CDR1 SNHLY and CDR2 FYNNEI. The chain's CDR3 is CASSVSGDTQYF. CDR3 DNA: TGTGCCAGCTCTGTAAGTGGAGATACGCAGTATTTT.

V and J are TRBV7-9 and TRBJ2-7; D is possibly TRBD2 (5 bases). Germline loops: CDR1 SEHNR, CDR2 FQNEAQ (reference sequence). V lost 1 base to trimming and J lost 7 bases, with 8 bases between them. This CDR3 is built from 12 residues. The CDR3: CASSLERVEQYF. CDR3 nucleotides: TGTGCCAGCAGCTTAGAGAGGGTTGAGCAGTACTTC. Together with reference TRBV7-9 and TRBJ2-7, the CDR3 gives the full variable domain: DTGVSQNPRHKITKRGQNVTFRCDPISEHNRLYWYRQTLGQGPEFLTYFQNEAQLEKSRLLSDRFSAERPKGSFSTLEIQRTEQGDSAMYLCASSLERVEQYFGPGTRLTVT.

The chain uses TRBV15 and TRBJ2-1, with 7 bases aligning to TRBD1. V gave up 5 bases and J gave up 2 bases; unmatched junction bases: 9. CDR3 length: 16 residues. The V gene's germline CDR1 is LNHNV and CDR2 YYDKDF (reference sequence). The DNA of the CDR3 is TGTGCCACCAGCGTTCGGGACAGTGGACCCTACAATGAGCAGTTCTTC. Translation gives CATSVRDSGPYNEQFF.

This clonotype was recorded many times. The rearrangement joins TRBV28 to TRBJ2-1, with a weak D call TRBD2 (6 bases). The length of the CDR3 is 14 residues. V was shortened by 2 bases and J by 8 bases, with 13 bases between the two germline ends. Germline V gene lookup returns CDR1 MDHEN and CDR2 SYDVKM. The CDR3 nucleotides read TGTGCCAGCAGTTTAGACGGGAGTCTGTATGAGCAGTTCTTC. The encoded protein is CASSLDGSLYEQFF.

The table lists this clonotype with many counts. V gene TRBV18 combines with J gene TRBJ2-1; D remains unclear. This CDR3 is 11 amino acids long. Germline CDR1 is KGHSH and CDR2 is LQKENI. The V end lost 8 bases, the J end lost 5 bases, and 7 bases lay between the germline ends. The CDR3 nucleotides are TGTGCCAGCCGCAAGGACAATGAGCAGTTCTTC. It codes for CASRKDNEQFF.

This clonotype has ten or more counts. The chain recombines TRBV7-3 with TRBJ2-1; D remains ambiguous. Trimming removed 0 bases at V and 7 bases at J, with 4 bases between. Germline CDR1 is SGHTA and CDR2 is FQGTGA. This CDR3 is built from 12 residues. The CDR3 DNA reads as TGTGCCAGCAGCTTAACTGGAAATGAGCAGTTCTTC. This translates into CASSLTGNEQFF. Using reference TRBV7-3 and TRBJ2-1 for the parts outside the CDR3, the full variable domain is GAGVSQTPSNKVTEKGKYVELRCDPISGHTALYWYRQSLGQGPEFLIYFQGTGAADDSGLPNDRFFAVRPEGSVSTLKIQRTERGDSAVYLCASSLTGNEQFFGPGTRLTVL.

The genes are TRBV4-3 and TRBJ2-7; the match to TRBD2 covers 10 bases. The germline V gene has CDR1 LGHNA and CDR2 YSLEER. The CDR3 has 15 amino acids. V gave up 4 bases and J gave up 2 bases; unmatched junction bases: 5. CDR3 sequence reads: CASSRASGSAYEQYF. The CDR3 DNA sequence: TGCGCCAGCAGCCGGGCTAGCGGGAGCGCCTACGAGCAGTACTTC.

A few counts support this clonotype. The chain has TRBV20-1 and TRBJ2-2, with D hard to call. V shed 0 bases and J shed 3 bases, with 2 bases lying between them. Germline V gene sequence: CDR1 DFQATT, CDR2 SNEGSKA (reference sequence). The CDR3 extends over 12 amino acids. As DNA, the CDR3 is TGCAGTGCTAGAGAGCACACCGGGGAGCTGTTTTTT. Encoded protein: CSAREHTGELFF.